Many counts were recorded for the clone carrying this TCR beta chain. As yet, its antigen is unknown. The V segment lost 5 bases and the J segment 4 bases; nucleotides outside the gene matches: 13. CDR3 length: 17 amino acids. Germline V gene sequence: CDR1 SGHTA, CDR2 FQGNSA. After constant-region reverse-primer amplification, full-length variable regions underwent semi-nested PCR with Nested Universal Primer A. TCRdb recomputed calls from the 5' RACE reads with MiXCR, one row per CDR3 protein. The sample has about 32,000 distinct CDR3 sequences, roughly 30% seen once. Treg sorting used a CD4+CD25+CD127-/low gate. Study findings and constraints: Whole repertoires were not studied in the larger cohort, only one V-J beta rearrangement. Greatest tumor Treg TCR overlap was with tumor naive CD4+ cells. Tumor memory CD4+ T cell TCR gene usage clustered with blood and lymph node memory CD4+ cells and lymph node naive CD4+ cells.

This chain joins TRBV7-2 and TRBJ2-3; 9 bases map to TRBD2. This TCR was recovered from a female donor with breast cancer. The material sequenced was tumor-infiltrating Tregs sorted from the breast tumor. The CDR3 is CASSPRASGVYPDTQYF. CDR3 nucleotides: TGTGCCAGCAGCCCTCGGGCTAGCGGGGTTTACCCAGATACGCAGTATTTT. The whole variable domain, remainder taken from reference TRBV7-2 and TRBJ2-3, is GAGVSQSPSNKVTEKGKDVELRCDPISGHTALYWYRQSLGQGLEFLIYFQGNSAPDKSGLPSDRFSAERTGGSVSTLTIQRTQQEDSAVYLCASSPRASGVYPDTQYFGPGTRLTVL.